A single count supports the clone carrying this T cell receptor (beta chain). The sample is drawn from a study of blood T cell repertoires in COVID-19. Turning to the study itself: Spain, Italy and the United States supplied samples that represented acute and convalescent COVID-19. From T cells, B-cell-depleted T cells, or PBMCs came the material, which was cDNA or gDNA.

Original methodology: Amplification of reference gene primers was used by the study to estimate nucleated cell counts. Clones were read by immunoSEQ multiplex PCR, and TCRdb kept only the in-frame ones, dropping some. V and J calls and clone size are as listed in that table; D and trimming were resolved from the DNA. The table has 200,000 to 250,000 clones, roughly 80% seen once. CDR1 and CDR2 (germline): WSHSY, SAAADI. The CDR3 has 15 residues. V shed 6 bases and J 1 base; nucleotides not matched to a gene: 4. The J gene is TRBJ2-2, the V gene TRBV10-2; 8 positions match TRBD2. This receptor was obtained from a woman aged 65 to 85 with acute or convalescent COVID-19. Sequenced sample: peripheral blood. This CDR3 is CASSRGGWNTGELFF. CDR3 DNA: TGCGCCAGCAGCCGCGGGGGGTGGAACACCGGGGAGCTGTTTTTT.